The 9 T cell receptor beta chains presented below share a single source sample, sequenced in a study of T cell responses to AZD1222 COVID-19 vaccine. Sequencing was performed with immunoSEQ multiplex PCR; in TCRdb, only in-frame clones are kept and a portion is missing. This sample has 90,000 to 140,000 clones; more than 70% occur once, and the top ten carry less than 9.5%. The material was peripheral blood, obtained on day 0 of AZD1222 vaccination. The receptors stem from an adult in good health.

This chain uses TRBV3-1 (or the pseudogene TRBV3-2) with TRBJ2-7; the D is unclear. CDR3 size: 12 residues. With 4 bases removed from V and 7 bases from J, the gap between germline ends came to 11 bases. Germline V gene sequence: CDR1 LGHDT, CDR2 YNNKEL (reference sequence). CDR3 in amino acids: CASSRGPEEQYF. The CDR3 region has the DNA TGTGCCAGCAGCCGAGGACCTGAAGAGCAGTACTTC.

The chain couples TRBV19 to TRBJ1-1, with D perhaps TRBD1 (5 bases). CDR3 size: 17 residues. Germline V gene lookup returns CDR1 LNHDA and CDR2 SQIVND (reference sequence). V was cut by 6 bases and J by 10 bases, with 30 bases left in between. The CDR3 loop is CASSPRVGGSGTDGAFF. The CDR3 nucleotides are TGTGCCAGTAGCCCTAGGGTCGGTGGGTCAGGGACGGATGGAGCTTTCTTT.

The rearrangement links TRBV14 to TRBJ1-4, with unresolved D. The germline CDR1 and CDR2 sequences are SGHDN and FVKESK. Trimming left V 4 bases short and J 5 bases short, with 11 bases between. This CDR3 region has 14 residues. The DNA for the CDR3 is TGTGCCAGCAGCCTTAGGGCCCCGAATGAAAAACTGTTTTTT. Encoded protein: CASSLRAPNEKLFF. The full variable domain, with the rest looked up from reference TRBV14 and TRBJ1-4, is EAGVTQFPSHSVIEKGQTVTLRCDPISGHDNLYWYRRVMGKEIKFLLHFVKESKQDESGMPNNRFLAERTGGTYSTLKVQPAELEDSGVYFCASSLRAPNEKLFFGSGTQLSVL.

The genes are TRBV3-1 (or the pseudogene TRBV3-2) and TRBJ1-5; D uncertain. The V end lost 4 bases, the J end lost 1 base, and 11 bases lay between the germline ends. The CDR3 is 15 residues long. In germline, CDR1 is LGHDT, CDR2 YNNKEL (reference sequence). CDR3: CASSPRWGSNQPQHF. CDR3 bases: TGTGCCAGCAGCCCTCGATGGGGAAGCAATCAGCCCCAGCATTTT.

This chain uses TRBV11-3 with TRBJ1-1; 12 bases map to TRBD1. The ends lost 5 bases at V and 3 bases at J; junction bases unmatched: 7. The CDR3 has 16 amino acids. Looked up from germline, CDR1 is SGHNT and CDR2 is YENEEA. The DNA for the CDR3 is TGTGCCAGCAGCCTATCCGGGACAGGGGGCCACACTGAAGCTTTCTTT. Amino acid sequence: CASSLSGTGGHTEAFF.

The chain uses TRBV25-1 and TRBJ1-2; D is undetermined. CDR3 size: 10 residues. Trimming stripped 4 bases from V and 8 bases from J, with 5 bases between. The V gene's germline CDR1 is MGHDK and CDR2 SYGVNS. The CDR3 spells CASSAGGYTF. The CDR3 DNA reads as TGTGCCAGCAGTGCGGGGGGCTACACCTTC.

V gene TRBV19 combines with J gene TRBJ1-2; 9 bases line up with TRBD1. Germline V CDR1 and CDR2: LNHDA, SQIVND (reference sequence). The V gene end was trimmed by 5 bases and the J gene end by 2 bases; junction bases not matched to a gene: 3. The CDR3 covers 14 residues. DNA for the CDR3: TGTGCCAGTAGTCCCGGGACAGGGAACTATGGCTACACCTTC. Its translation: CASSPGTGNYGYTF.

The CDR3 sequence is CASSQVSGLAASYEQYF. The CDR3 DNA reads TGCGCCAGCAGCCAAGTGAGCGGACTAGCGGCTTCCTACGAGCAGTACTTC. The rearrangement uses TRBV4-1 and TRBJ2-7, with TRBD2 matching over 10 bases. J gave up 1 base and V 1 base, and 7 bases lay outside the gene matches. This CDR3 is built from 17 residues. Germline V gives CDR1 MGHRA, CDR2 YSYEKL.

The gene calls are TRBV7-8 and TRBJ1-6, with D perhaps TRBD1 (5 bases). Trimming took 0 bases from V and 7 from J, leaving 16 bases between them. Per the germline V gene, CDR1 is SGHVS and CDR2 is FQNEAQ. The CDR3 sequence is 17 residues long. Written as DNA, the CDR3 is TGTGCCAGCAGCTTAGCGGTCGTCGGGACGGGAAATTCACCCCTCCACTTT. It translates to CASSLAVVGTGNSPLHF.